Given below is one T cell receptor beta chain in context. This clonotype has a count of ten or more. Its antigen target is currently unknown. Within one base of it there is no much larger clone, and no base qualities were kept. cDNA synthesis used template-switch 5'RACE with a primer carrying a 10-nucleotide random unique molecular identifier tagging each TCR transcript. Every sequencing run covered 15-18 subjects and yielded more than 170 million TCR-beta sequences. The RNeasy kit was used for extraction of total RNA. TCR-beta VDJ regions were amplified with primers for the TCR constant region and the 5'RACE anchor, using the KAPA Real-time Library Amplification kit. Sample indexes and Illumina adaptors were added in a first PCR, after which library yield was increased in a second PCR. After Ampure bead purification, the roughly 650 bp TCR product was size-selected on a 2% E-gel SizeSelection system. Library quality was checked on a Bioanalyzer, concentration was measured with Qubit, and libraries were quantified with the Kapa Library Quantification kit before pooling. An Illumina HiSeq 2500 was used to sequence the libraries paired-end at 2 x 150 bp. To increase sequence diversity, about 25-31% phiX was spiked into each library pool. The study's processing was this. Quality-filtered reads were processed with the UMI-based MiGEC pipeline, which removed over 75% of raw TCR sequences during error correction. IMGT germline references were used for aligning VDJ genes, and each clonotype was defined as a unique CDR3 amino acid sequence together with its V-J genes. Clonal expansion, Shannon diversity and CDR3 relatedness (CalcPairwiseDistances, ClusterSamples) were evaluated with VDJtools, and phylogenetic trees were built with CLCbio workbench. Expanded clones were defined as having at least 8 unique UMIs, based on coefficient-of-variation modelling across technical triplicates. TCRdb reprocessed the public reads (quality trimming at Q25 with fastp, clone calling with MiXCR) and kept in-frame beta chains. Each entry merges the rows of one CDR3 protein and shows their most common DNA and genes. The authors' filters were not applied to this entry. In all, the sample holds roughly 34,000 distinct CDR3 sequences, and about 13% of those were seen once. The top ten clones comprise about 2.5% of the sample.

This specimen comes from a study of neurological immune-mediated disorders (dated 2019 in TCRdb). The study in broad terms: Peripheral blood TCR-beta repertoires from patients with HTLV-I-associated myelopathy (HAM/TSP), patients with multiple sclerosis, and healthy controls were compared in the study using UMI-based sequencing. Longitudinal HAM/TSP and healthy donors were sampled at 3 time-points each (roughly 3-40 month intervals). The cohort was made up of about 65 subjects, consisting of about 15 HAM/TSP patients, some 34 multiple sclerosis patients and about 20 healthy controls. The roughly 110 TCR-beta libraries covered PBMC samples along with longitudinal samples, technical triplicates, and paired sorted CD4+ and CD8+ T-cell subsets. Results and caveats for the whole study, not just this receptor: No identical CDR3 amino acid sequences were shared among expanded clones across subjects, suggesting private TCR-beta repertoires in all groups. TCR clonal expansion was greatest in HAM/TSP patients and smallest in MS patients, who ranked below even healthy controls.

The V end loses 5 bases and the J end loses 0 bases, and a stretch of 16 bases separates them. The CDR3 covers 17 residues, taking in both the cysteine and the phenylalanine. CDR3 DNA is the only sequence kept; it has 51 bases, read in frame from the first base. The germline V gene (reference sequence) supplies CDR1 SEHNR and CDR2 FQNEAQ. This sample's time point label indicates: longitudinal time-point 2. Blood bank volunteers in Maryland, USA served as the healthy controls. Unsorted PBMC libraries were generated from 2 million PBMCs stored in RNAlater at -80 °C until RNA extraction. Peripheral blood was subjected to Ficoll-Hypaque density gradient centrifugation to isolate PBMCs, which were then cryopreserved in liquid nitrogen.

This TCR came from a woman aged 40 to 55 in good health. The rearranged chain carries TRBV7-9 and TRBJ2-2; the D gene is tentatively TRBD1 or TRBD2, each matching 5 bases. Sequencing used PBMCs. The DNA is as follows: TGTGCCAGCAGCGAGCTAACCGGGACGGCGAACACCGGGGAGCTGTTTTTT. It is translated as CASSELTGTANTGELFF.